One and the same sample provided the 20 T cell receptor beta chains below, sequenced in a study of blood T cell repertoires in COVID-19. Profiled with immunoSEQ multiplex PCR; TCRdb holds only in-frame clones, not every one. The table shows approximately 450,000 clones, with approximately 90% occurring only once. Sequences were obtained from peripheral blood. These receptors all come from a woman aged 25 to 39 with acute or convalescent COVID-19.

The chain uses TRBV5-4 and TRBJ1-3, with 8 bases lining up with TRBD1. The CDR3 loop spans 14 amino acids. After removal of 4 bases from V and 4 bases from J, the junction contained 4 bases not matched to a gene. In germline, CDR1 is SGHNT, CDR2 YYREEE (reference sequence). The CDR3: CASSPTGDGNTIYF. The CDR3 DNA is TGTGCCAGCAGCCCGACAGGGGACGGAAACACCATATATTTT.

The chain links TRBV2 to TRBJ2-1; 10 positions agree with TRBD2. Per the germline V gene, CDR1 is SNHLY and CDR2 is FYNNEI. The CDR3 is 13 amino acids. This CDR3 is CLRAGGPAGEQFF. In DNA, the CDR3 is TGTCTCCGAGCGGGGGGGCCGGCCGGTGAGCAGTTCTTC.

This chain uses TRBV11-2 with TRBJ1-2, with D perhaps TRBD1 (6 bases). Trimming removed 1 base from V and 1 base from J, with 10 bases in between. The CDR3 extends over 15 amino acids. Per germline, CDR1 SGHAT and CDR2 FQNNGV. The CDR3 here is CASSLGQGSNYGYTF. The CDR3 nucleotides are TGTGCCAGCAGCTTAGGGCAGGGGAGTAACTATGGCTACACCTTC.

This chain links TRBV2 with TRBJ2-5; 8 bases align to TRBD2. Germline V gene sequence: CDR1 SNHLY, CDR2 FYNNEI. Germline trimming cut 6 bases from V and 2 bases from J; bases unmatched to any gene: 8. The CDR3 is 15 residues long. The CDR3, as DNA: TGTGCCAGCAGCCCCCGGCGGGGGGTACAAGAGACCCAGTACTTC. It specifies CASSPRRGVQETQYF.

This rearrangement joins TRBV2 to TRBJ2-7; no reliable D call. V lost 8 bases to trimming and J lost 2 bases, with 13 bases between them. The CDR3 extends over 13 amino acids. CDR1 is SNHLY and CDR2 is FYNNEI in the germline V gene. CDR3 sequence reads: CASLLPRTYEQYF. The CDR3 DNA reads TGTGCCAGCCTCTTACCCAGGACCTACGAGCAGTACTTC.

The rearrangement links TRBV11-2 to TRBJ2-4; TRBD2 is a possible D gene (5 bases). The V and J ends lost 1 base and 8 bases respectively, with 12 bases between them. Germline assignment: CDR1 SGHAT and CDR2 FQNNGV. The CDR3 sequence is 14 residues long. In nucleotides, the CDR3 is TGTGCCAGCAGCTTAGGAAGCTTCGGGGACATTCAGTACTTC. It translates to CASSLGSFGDIQYF.

The rearrangement links TRBV19 to TRBJ1-5; 10 bases are a match to TRBD1. Trimming took 5 bases from V and 3 from J; bases not matched to a gene: 10. CDR1 is LNHDA, CDR2 SQIVND, per germline (reference sequence). The CDR3 totals 17 residues. CDR3 DNA sequence: TGTGCCAGTAGTTATCCTCGGGACAGGGGTTTCAATCAGCCCCAGCATTTT. Translated: CASSYPRDRGFNQPQHF. Based on the CDR3 plus reference TRBV19 and TRBJ1-5, the full variable domain is DGGITQSPKYLFRKEGQNVTLSCEQNLNHDAMYWYRQDPGQGLRLIYYSQIVNDFQKGDIAEGYSVSREKKESFPLTVTSAQKNPTAFYLCASSYPRDRGFNQPQHFGDGTRLSIL.

V gene TRBV5-1 combines with J gene TRBJ2-7; D remains ambiguous. CDR3 length: 12 residues. The V end lost 7 bases, the J end lost 5 bases, and 13 bases lay between the germline ends. Germline CDR1 SGHRS, CDR2 YFSETQ. Written as DNA, the CDR3 is TGCGCCAGCTACAACCGTGCGGACGAGCAGTACTTC. It yields the protein CASYNRADEQYF.

Here the CDR3 reads CSATIGTEFF. CDR3 bases: TGCAGTGCAACTATAGGGACAGAATTCTTC. The V call is TRBV20-1, the J call TRBJ2-1; 7 bases are shared with TRBD1. This CDR3 comprises 10 residues. The V gene's germline CDR1 is DFQATT and CDR2 SNEGSKA (reference sequence). The J segment lost 16 bases and the V segment lost 6 bases, leaving 9 bases of the junction unmatched.

This chain connects TRBV11-3 to TRBJ2-5; 10 bases align to TRBD1. The CDR3 loop spans 14 amino acids. Germline assignment: CDR1 SGHNT and CDR2 YENEEA. Unmatched junction bases numbered 2, after V lost 1 base and J lost 6 bases. CDR3 sequence: CASSLGGQGKTQYF. The CDR3 nucleotides are TGTGCCAGCAGCTTAGGGGGACAGGGGAAGACCCAGTACTTC.

The V and J genes are TRBV18 and TRBJ2-1; perhaps TRBD1 as D (5 bases). CDR3 length equals 14 residues. V lost 3 bases and J lost 0, with 6 bases in between. Germline loops: CDR1 KGHSH, CDR2 LQKENI. The CDR3 here is CASSPDSSYNEQFF. The CDR3 DNA sequence: TGTGCCAGCTCACCTGACAGCTCCTACAATGAGCAGTTCTTC.

The genes are TRBV5-1 and TRBJ2-3; 11 bases fit TRBD2. V trimming: 4 bases; J trimming: 2 bases; junction bases outside the gene matches: 18. The CDR3 runs to 20 residues. Looked up from germline, CDR1 is SGHRS and CDR2 is YFSETQ. CDR3 nucleotides: TGCGCCAGCAGCCGACGACTAGCGGGGCCCATTCTCAAGTCCACAGATACGCAGTATTTT. Amino acid sequence: CASSRRLAGPILKSTDTQYF.

The chain combines TRBV3-1 (or the pseudogene TRBV3-2) with TRBJ2-4; no definite D call. The CDR3 is 12 residues long. Trimming cost V 4 bases and J 13 bases, with 14 bases left between them. The germline gives CDR1 LGHDT, CDR2 YNNKEL (reference sequence). The CDR3 region is CASSPDGEEQYF. In DNA form, the CDR3 reads TGTGCCAGCAGCCCAGATGGAGAAGAACAGTACTTC.

The rearrangement joins TRBV5-1 to TRBJ2-7; D is unresolved. There are 12 residues in the CDR3. V was trimmed by 0 bases and J by 3 bases, leaving 4 bases between them. Germline values: CDR1 SGHRS, CDR2 YFSETQ. CDR3 in amino acids: CASSLANYEQYF. The CDR3 DNA reads as TGCGCCAGCAGCTTGGCCAACTACGAGCAGTACTTC.

The rearrangement uses TRBV20-1 and TRBJ1-2; a weak D match, TRBD1 (6 bases). From germline, CDR1 is DFQATT and CDR2 SNEGSKA (reference sequence). The CDR3 is 15 amino acids. The V and J ends lost 3 bases and 4 bases respectively, with 18 bases between them. As DNA, the CDR3 is TGCAGTGCTAGTACAGGGATCTTAAAAGCCTATGGCTACACCTTC. Protein: CSASTGILKAYGYTF.

This chain joins TRBV12-3 or TRBV12-4 and TRBJ2-7; D may be TRBD1 (6 bases). The CDR3 contains 13 residues. The V end lost 3 bases, the J end lost 0 bases, and 6 bases lay between the germline ends. In DNA form, the CDR3 reads TGTGCCAGCAGTTTGACAGGCTCCTACGAGCAGTACTTC. This gives the protein CASSLTGSYEQYF.

This clone was observed a handful of times. The chain couples TRBV28 to TRBJ2-7; 7 bases are a match to TRBD1. The CDR3 consists of 14 residues. Germline CDR1 is MDHEN and CDR2 is SYDVKM. The ends lost 7 bases at V and 6 bases at J; junction bases unmatched: 12. The CDR3 spells CASTIDRVSAEQYF. The CDR3 coding sequence is TGTGCCAGCACCATCGACAGGGTATCGGCCGAGCAGTACTTC.

The chain joins TRBV6-5 to TRBJ1-1, with D hard to call. Germline assignment: CDR1 MNHEY and CDR2 SVGAGI. There are 14 residues in the CDR3. V was clipped by 6 bases and J by 1 base, with 12 bases between them. CDR3 sequence reads: CASSTGNTNTEAFF. The CDR3 bases are TGTGCCAGCAGCACGGGGAATACGAACACTGAAGCTTTCTTT.

V gene TRBV9 combines with J gene TRBJ1-5; D is possibly TRBD1 (6 bases). CDR1 is SGDLS, CDR2 YYNGEE, per germline. There are 15 residues in the CDR3. V dropped 0 bases and J dropped 0 bases, with 7 bases sitting between them. As DNA, the CDR3 is TGTGCCAGCAGCGTAGGGGACAATAGCAATCAGCCCCAGCATTTT. This encodes CASSVGDNSNQPQHF.

This sequence joins TRBV11-2 and TRBJ2-7; maybe TRBD2 (5 bases). V was trimmed by 5 bases and J by 0 bases, leaving 14 bases between them. The CDR3 runs 15 residues. CDR1 SGHAT and CDR2 FQNNGV come from the germline V gene. The chain's CDR3 is CASSPLALSSYEQYF. CDR3 bases: TGTGCCAGCAGCCCGTTAGCGTTGAGCTCCTACGAGCAGTACTTC.